Shown below are 19 T cell receptor beta chains from a single sample sequenced in a study of regulatory T cells in long-lasting Graves disease. The TCR beta library used iRepertoire HTBI primers with Arm-PCR amplification of CDR3. TCRdb re-called the multiplex PCR reads through MiXCR, storing one row per CDR3 protein. Of more than 350,000 distinct CDR3 sequences listed, 21% are singletons. As to time point: persistent/refractory GD, antithyroid drugs over 5 years with positive TRAb. RNA from PBMCs was the source of the TCR library. This sample comprised peripheral blood mononuclear cells (PBMCs), obtained when the disease was refractory, from a patient treated with antithyroid drugs. These TCRs come from a female donor with Graves disease.

The chain combines TRBV30 with TRBJ2-2, with TRBD1 identical over 8 bases. Germline CDR1 is GTSNPN and CDR2 is SVGIG (reference sequence). The J segment lost 6 bases and the V segment lost 2 bases, leaving 5 bases of the junction unmatched. CDR3 size: 14 residues. The CDR3 reads CAWSLGQGPGELFF. CDR3 in DNA: TGTGCCTGGAGTCTCGGACAGGGCCCCGGGGAGCTGTTTTTT. The full variable domain, rest sourced from reference TRBV30 and TRBJ2-2, is SQTIHQWPATLVQPVGSPLSLECTVEGTSNPNLYWYRQAAGRGLQLLFYSVGIGQISSEVPQNLSASRPQDRQFILSSKKLLLSDSGFYLCAWSLGQGPGELFFGEGSRLTVL.

This clonotype appeared many times. The chain has TRBV28 and TRBJ2-3; D remains unclear. The germline V and J ends were trimmed by 6 bases and 4 bases, with 14 bases remaining between them. The CDR3 covers 14 residues. Per the germline V gene, CDR1 is MDHEN and CDR2 is SYDVKM. The CDR3 protein is CASSSQRLSDTQYF. In DNA form, the CDR3 reads TGTGCCAGCAGCTCACAACGACTTTCAGATACGCAGTATTTT.

This clonotype was recorded many times. The V and J genes are TRBV2 and TRBJ1-1; D perhaps matches TRBD1 (5 bases). Trimming cost V 1 base and J 5 bases, with 8 bases left between them. The germline V gene encodes CDR1 SNHLY and CDR2 FYNNEI. This CDR3 contains 13 residues. CDR3 region: CASSEEGRTEAFF. The CDR3, as DNA: TGTGCCAGCAGTGAAGAGGGACGGACTGAAGCTTTCTTT.

This clonotype was seen at least ten times. This chain uses TRBV28 with TRBJ1-5, with no clear D. The CDR3 extends over 15 amino acids. The germline V gene has CDR1 MDHEN and CDR2 SYDVKM. V was cut by 2 bases and J by 6 bases, with 14 bases left in between. This CDR3 is CASSLAYRSGQPQHF. CDR3 in DNA: TGTGCCAGCAGTTTAGCCTATCGTAGCGGTCAGCCCCAGCATTTT.

The chain recombines TRBV28 with TRBJ2-1, with D possibly being TRBD2 (5 bases). This CDR3 has 14 residues. Germline V gives CDR1 MDHEN, CDR2 SYDVKM. V shed 5 bases and J shed 5 bases, with 13 bases lying between them. The CDR3 nucleotides read TGTGCCAGCAGTGCAGACGGACTTGACAATGAGCAGTTCTTC. Amino acid sequence: CASSADGLDNEQFF.

This clonotype was counted at least ten times. The J gene is TRBJ2-5, the V gene TRBV5-1; D gene unclear. CDR1 and CDR2 (germline): SGHRS, YFSETQ. The CDR3 is 13 amino acids. Between the trimmed V and J ends, which lost 2 bases and 11 bases, there was a span of 16 bases. Here the CDR3 DNA reads TGCGCCAGCAGCTTTCGTGATGCGGACGCACAGTACTTC. This codes for CASSFRDADAQYF. Using reference TRBV5-1 and TRBJ2-5 for the parts outside the CDR3, the full variable domain is KAGVTQTPRYLIKTRGQQVTLSCSPISGHRSVSWYQQTPGQGLQFLFEYFSETQRNKGNFPGRFSGRQFSNSRSEMNVSTLELGDSALYLCASSFRDADAQYFGPGTRLLVL.

The chain couples TRBV12-3 or TRBV12-4 to TRBJ2-5; TRBD2 matches at 7 bases. CDR3 length: 14 residues. With V trimmed by 6 bases and J by 1 base, 5 bases remained unmatched. CDR3 coding DNA: TGTGCCAGCAGCCCCGGGGGGATCCAAGAGACCCAGTACTTC. Residues: CASSPGGIQETQYF.

This clonotype was detected many times. DNA for the CDR3: TGTGCCAGCAGCTTATGGGCCAACACTGAAGCTTTCTTT. This codes for CASSLWANTEAFF. The genes are TRBV7-3 and TRBJ1-1; D is uncertain. The CDR3 sequence is 13 residues long. Germline CDR1 and CDR2: SGHTA and FQGTGA. Trimming shortened V by 2 bases and J by 2 bases, and 6 bases separated the two germline ends. Full variable domain (remainder filled in from reference TRBV7-3 and TRBJ1-1): GAGVSQTPSNKVTEKGKYVELRCDPISGHTALYWYRQSLGQGPEFLIYFQGTGAADDSGLPNDRFFAVRPEGSVSTLKIQRTERGDSAVYLCASSLWANTEAFFGQGTRLTVV.

This clonotype showed up just a few times. The chain uses TRBV6-2 or TRBV6-3 and TRBJ2-1; D is unclear. V was shortened by 6 bases and J by 11 bases, with 17 bases between the two germline ends. The CDR3 is made up of 13 amino acids. Germline assignment: CDR1 MNHEY and CDR2 SVGEGT. The CDR3 sequence is CASRPHGENKQFF. CDR3 coding DNA: TGTGCCAGCAGGCCGCACGGCGAGAATAAGCAGTTCTTC.

This clonotype was seen at least ten times. The genes are TRBV12-3 or TRBV12-4 and TRBJ1-5; unclear D gene. The CDR3 is 14 residues long. V was cut by 7 bases and J by 0 bases, with 10 bases left in between. The CDR3 DNA reads TGTGCCAGCACCGGGTCCTTTAGCAATCAGCCCCAGCATTTT. Translation: CASTGSFSNQPQHF.

V is TRBV15 and J is TRBJ2-3; 10 nucleotides align to TRBD1. The ends lost 2 bases at V and 3 bases at J; junction bases unmatched: 5. CDR3 length: 16 amino acids. Germline assignment: CDR1 LNHNV and CDR2 YYDKDF (reference sequence). CDR3 region: CATSRKMGQGTDTQYF. For the CDR3, the DNA is TGTGCCACCAGCAGAAAAATGGGACAGGGGACAGATACGCAGTATTTT.

For this clonotype: A single base separates this from a much larger clone, so it may be a read error. The gene calls are TRBV6-2 or TRBV6-3 and TRBJ2-2; no firm D call. With 5 bases removed from V and 8 bases from J, the gap between germline ends came to 12 bases. The CDR3 is 13 residues long. CDR1 and CDR2 (germline): MNHEY, SVGEGT. The CDR3 spells CASSEGFNGELFF. CDR3 coding DNA: TGTGCCAGCAGTGAAGGGTTTAATGGGGAGCTGTTTTTT.

The chain couples TRBV12-3 or TRBV12-4 to TRBJ2-3, with D maybe TRBD2 (5 bases). This CDR3 comprises 14 residues. Trimming removed 3 bases from V and 2 bases from J, with 9 bases in between. Here the CDR3 reads CASSFTGITDTQYF. CDR3 coding DNA: TGTGCCAGCAGTTTTACCGGGATCACAGATACGCAGTATTTT.

This clonotype occurred many times. This rearrangement joins TRBV19 to TRBJ1-5, with unresolved D. The germline CDR1 and CDR2 sequences are LNHDA and SQIVND (reference sequence). The CDR3 extends over 13 amino acids. V dropped 8 bases and J dropped 8 bases, with 16 bases sitting between them. CDR3 coding DNA: TGTGCCAGTTCGGACTCCCGCGGGGAGCCCCAGCATTTT. It yields the protein CASSDSRGEPQHF.

This clonotype was detected many times. V and J are TRBV2 and TRBJ1-2; D possibly corresponds to TRBD1 (5 bases). CDR1 is SNHLY, CDR2 FYNNEI, per germline. The V and J ends lost 3 bases and 8 bases respectively, with 10 bases between them. The CDR3 runs to 12 residues. CDR3 loop: CASSERGRGYTF. DNA of the CDR3: TGTGCCAGCAGTGAGAGGGGTCGGGGCTACACCTTC. Based on the CDR3 plus reference TRBV2 and TRBJ1-2, the full variable domain is EPEVTQTPSHQVTQMGQEVILRCVPISNHLYFYWYRQILGQKVEFLVSFYNNEISEKSEIFDDQFSVERPDGSNFTLKIRSTKLEDSAMYFCASSERGRGYTFGSGTRLTVV.

This clonotype came up a few times. V is TRBV10-3 and J is TRBJ2-2; D assignment may be TRBD1 or TRBD2 (6 bases each). Trimming pared 9 bases from V and 6 bases from J, leaving 26 bases between. This CDR3 is 17 amino acids long. CDR1 is ENHRY, CDR2 SYGVKD, per germline. The chain's CDR3 is CAILRAGASEISGELFF. The CDR3 DNA is TGTGCCATACTCCGGGCAGGGGCTAGCGAAATCTCCGGGGAGCTGTTTTTT.

The CDR3 region has the DNA TGTGCCAGCAGCCAAGATATAGCCTACCAAGAGACCCAGTACTTC. It encodes CASSQDIAYQETQYF. V usage is TRBV3-1 and J usage is TRBJ2-5; D gene unclear. There are 15 residues in the CDR3. Germline V CDR1 and CDR2: LGHDT, YNNKEL (reference sequence). V shed 0 bases and J shed 0 bases, with 8 bases lying between them.

Only a few counts were recorded for this clonotype. The chain links TRBV6-5 to TRBJ2-1; 7 bases align to TRBD2. The CDR3 has 17 residues. Germline lookup yields CDR1 MNHEY and CDR2 SVGAGI. V gave up 0 bases and J gave up 5 bases; unmatched junction bases: 10. CDR3 in amino acids: CASSYSTAGVTHNEQFF. CDR3 in DNA: TGTGCCAGCAGTTACTCGACCGCGGGAGTCACGCACAATGAGCAGTTCTTC.

This clonotype was recorded at least ten times. The chain has TRBV2 and TRBJ2-7; 8 bases align to TRBD2. The CDR3 has 14 residues. Germline CDR1 reads SNHLY; CDR2 reads FYNNEI. The J segment lost 7 bases and the V segment lost 8 bases, leaving 13 bases of the junction unmatched. The CDR3 nucleotides read TGTGCCAGCTATAGCGGGAAGGGGTCAGGAGAGCAGTACTTC. Protein product: CASYSGKGSGEQYF.